Listed below are T cell receptor beta chains from one sample, sequenced in a study of blood T cells in healthy people across ages. TCRdb re-derived calls from the 5' RACE reads in MiXCR, one entry per CDR3 protein. Among roughly 2 million distinct CDR3 sequences listed, just under 50% were seen once. The material sequenced was blood. These receptors were obtained from a woman aged 40 to 50 in good health. The CDR3 runs from the conserved cysteine through the conserved F or W. A D gene is named only where the DNA matches it firmly. Clone size is stated in some rows and not others, as once, few, many or a class when expanded.

-	TRBJ2-1	-	TRBV5-1	TGCGCCAGCAGCTACCTAGGGACCTCCAATGAGCAGTTCTTC	CASSYLGTSNEQFF
TRBD2	TRBJ2-6	few	TRBV4-2	TGTGCCAGCAGCCAAAAGCATCTAGCGGGGGGTGCTGGGGCCAACGTCCTGACTTTC	CASSQKHLAGGAGANVLTF
TRBD1	TRBJ2-6	few	TRBV29-1	TGCAGCGTGACAGGGGCTGGGGCCAACGTCCTGACTTTC	CSVTGAGANVLTF
-	TRBJ2-1	-	TRBV7-9	TGTGCCAGCAGCTTAGTTGGGGGCGGTCGCCCCTACAATGAGCAGTTCTTC	CASSLVGGGRPYNEQFF
TRBD2	TRBJ2-1	few	TRBV2	TGTGCCAGCAAGGCGCGGGGGGTGAACAATGAGCAGTTCTTC	CASKARGVNNEQFF
TRBD2	TRBJ2-5	few	TRBV4-3	TGCGCCAGCAGCCAAGATAGGAGCGGGGGGGGACGTAAGACCCAGTACTTC	CASSQDRSGGGRKTQYF
-	TRBJ2-7	few	TRBV28	TGTGCCAGCAGGCTCCCGGGCTCATCCTACGAGCAGTACTTC	CASRLPGSSYEQYF
TRBD2	TRBJ2-1	few	TRBV20-1	TGCAGTGCCCCGGGACTAGCGGGGGAGGGGCTATACAATGAGCAGTTCTTC	CSAPGLAGEGLYNEQFF
-	TRBJ2-3	many	TRBV5-1	TGTGCCAGCAGCCTTGCGGTAGATACGCAGTATTTT	CASSLAVDTQYF
TRBD2	TRBJ2-7	-	TRBV6-5	TGTGCCAGCAGTCAACTAGCGCCCTACGAGCAGTACTTC	CASSQLAPYEQYF
TRBD1	TRBJ1-4	few	TRBV5-8	TGTGCCAGCAGCTCCGGGACAGGGTTGGCGGAAAAACTGTTTTTT	CASSSGTGLAEKLFF
-	TRBJ1-2	-	TRBV28	TGTGCCAGCCTTGGCAGGGCGTCGGCCTACACCTTC	CASLGRASAYTF
-	TRBJ2-5	few	TRBV27	TGTGCCAGCAGGCCTACAGGGTGGCAAGAGACCCAGTACTTC	CASRPTGWQETQYF
-	TRBJ2-1	-	TRBV5-1	TGCGCCAGCAGCTTGCCCTCGGGGAGCTCCTACAATGAGCAGTTCTTC	CASSLPSGSSYNEQFF
-	TRBJ2-6	-	TRBV2	TGTGCCAGCAACCCGGGACACGGCCGCTCTGGGGCCAACGTCCTGACTTTC	CASNPGHGRSGANVLTF
-	TRBJ2-7	-	TRBV20-1	TGCAGTGCTAGAGATCCGAACTCCCTTAAAACCCACTACGAGCAGTACTTC	CSARDPNSLKTHYEQYF
-	TRBJ2-5	-	TRBV7-9	TGTGCCAGCAGCTTAACCTGCTGCTCACAAGAGACCCAGTACTTC	CASSLTCCSQETQYF
TRBD1	TRBJ2-7	few	TRBV20-1	TGCAGTGCTAGAGCTCGGGTAAGGACAGGGTCAACCTTGCTGGGCTCCTACGAGCAGTACTTC	CSARARVRTGSTLLGSYEQYF
-	TRBJ1-5	few	TRBV6-6	TGTGCCAGCAGTGACCACAAAAATCAGCCCCAGCATTTT	CASSDHKNQPQHF
-	TRBJ2-7	few	TRBV9	TGTGCCAGCAGCGCGGAAATTAACCCGCCTTTTTCCTACGAGCAGTACTTC	CASSAEINPPFSYEQYF
TRBD2	TRBJ2-7	few	TRBV9	TGTGCCAGCAGCGGGGGACTAGCGGACAATGAGCAGTACTTC	CASSGGLADNEQYF
-	TRBJ2-4	few	TRBV7-9	TGTGCCAGCAGCCCCTCTGGGGGAAACATTCAGTACTTC	CASSPSGGNIQYF
-	TRBJ2-3	few	TRBV7-2	TGTGCCAGCAGCTTCCGGGACACCCACACAGATACGCAGTATTTT	CASSFRDTHTDTQYF
-	TRBJ1-4	-	TRBV7-2	TGTGCCAGCAGCCCACAGGGACCCTCAACTAATGAAAAACTGTTTTTT	CASSPQGPSTNEKLFF
TRBD1	TRBJ1-6	few	TRBV10-3	TGTGCCATCAGTGAAGGACAGGGACAATCACCCCTCCACTTT	CAISEGQGQSPLHF
-	TRBJ2-5	-	TRBV5-1	TGCGCCAGCAGCTTGGTTACAGGGAGATATCAAGAGACCCAGTACTTC	CASSLVTGRYQETQYF
-	TRBJ2-4	-	TRBV29-1	TGCAGCGTTGTCGCCCCCGGGAACATTCAGTACTTC	CSVVAPGNIQYF
-	TRBJ1-2	-	TRBV15	TGTGCCACCAGCAGGAGTACTGATGGCTACACCTTC	CATSRSTDGYTF
-	TRBJ2-3	-	TRBV20-1	TGCAGTGCCCCGGTTGGGGGTACGCAGTATTTT	CSAPVGGTQYF
-	TRBJ2-3	-	TRBV5-1	TGCGCCAGCAGCTCGGGACTCACTTTGGGATCGGATACGCAGTATTTT	CASSSGLTLGSDTQYF
TRBD1	TRBJ1-4	-	TRBV12-3/TRBV12-4	TGTGCCAGCAGGGCCAGGGGGGTCGTCGGTGAAAAACTGTTTTTT	CASRARGVVGEKLFF
-	TRBJ2-4	few	TRBV7-9	TGTGCCAGCAGCTTAGTCAGTGGGGGCACGGACATTCAGTACTTC	CASSLVSGGTDIQYF
-	TRBJ1-3	-	TRBV5-1	TGCGCCAGCAGCTTGGCCGGAGCGTCCGAGAGCTCTGGAAACACCATATATTTT	CASSLAGASESSGNTIYF
TRBD2	TRBJ2-3	few	TRBV6-1	TGTGCCAGCACGGGGGGGCCTAGCGGGGGAGCTACGCAGTATTTT	CASTGGPSGGATQYF
TRBD1	TRBJ1-2	many	TRBV12-3/TRBV12-4	TGTGCCAGCAGCCGGACAGGGGCTGGCTACACCTTC	CASSRTGAGYTF
-	TRBJ1-2	few	TRBV29-1	TGCAGCGTCTACGGACCCGAAGGCTACACCTTC	CSVYGPEGYTF
-	TRBJ2-7	-	TRBV29-1	TGCAGCGTTGAAGTACAACCCTACGAGCAGTACTTC	CSVEVQPYEQYF
TRBD1	TRBJ1-2	-	TRBV28	TGTGCCAGCAGTTCAGGGGGACAGGGGTTCGATGGCTACACCTTC	CASSSGGQGFDGYTF
TRBD1	TRBJ2-3	-	TRBV6-2/TRBV6-3	TGTGCCAGCAGAGACTGGGACAGGGGTCGGACAGATACGCAGTATTTT	CASRDWDRGRTDTQYF
-	TRBJ1-2	few	TRBV27	TGTGCCAGCAGTTTAGAACCTTTCTATGGCTACACCTTC	CASSLEPFYGYTF
TRBD2	TRBJ2-3	-	TRBV7-9	TGTGCCAGCAGCTTATACCGCGGGGGACGGACAGATACGCAGTATTTT	CASSLYRGGRTDTQYF
TRBD1	TRBJ1-2	-	TRBV5-6	TGTGCCAGCAGCTCCCGTAACAGGGGGACCTATGGCTACACCTTC	CASSSRNRGTYGYTF